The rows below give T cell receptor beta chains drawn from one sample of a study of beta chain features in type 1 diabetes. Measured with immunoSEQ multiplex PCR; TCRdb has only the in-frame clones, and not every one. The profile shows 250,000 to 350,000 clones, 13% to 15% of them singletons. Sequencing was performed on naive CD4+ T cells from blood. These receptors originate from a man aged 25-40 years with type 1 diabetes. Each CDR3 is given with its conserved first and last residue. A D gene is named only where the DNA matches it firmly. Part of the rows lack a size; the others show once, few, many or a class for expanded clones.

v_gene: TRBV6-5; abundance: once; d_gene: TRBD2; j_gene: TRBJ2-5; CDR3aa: CASRLAGGHQETQYF; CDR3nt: TGTGCCAGTCGACTAGCGGGAGGCCACCAAGAGACCCAGTACTTC
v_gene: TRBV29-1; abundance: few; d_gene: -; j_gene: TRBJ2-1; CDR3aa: CSAKGRDSYNEQFF; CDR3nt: TGCAGCGCAAAGGGCCGGGACTCCTACAATGAGCAGTTCTTC
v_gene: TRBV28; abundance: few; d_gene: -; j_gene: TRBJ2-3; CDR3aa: CASSSPTGVGDTQYF; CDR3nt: TGTGCCAGCAGTTCCCCGACTGGAGTTGGAGATACGCAGTATTTT
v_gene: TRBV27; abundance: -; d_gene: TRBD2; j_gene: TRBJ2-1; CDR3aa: CASSVATSRSNEQFF; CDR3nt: TGTGCCAGCAGTGTTGCGACTAGCAGGTCCAATGAGCAGTTCTTC
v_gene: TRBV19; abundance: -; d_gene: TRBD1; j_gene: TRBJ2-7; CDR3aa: CASSTGGFYEQYF; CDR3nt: TGTGCCAGTAGTACAGGGGGATTTTACGAGCAGTACTTC
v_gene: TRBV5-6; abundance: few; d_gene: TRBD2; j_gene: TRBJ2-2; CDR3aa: CASSLPGLAVNTGELFF; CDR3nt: TGTGCCAGCAGCTTGCCGGGACTAGCGGTTAACACCGGGGAGCTGTTTTTT
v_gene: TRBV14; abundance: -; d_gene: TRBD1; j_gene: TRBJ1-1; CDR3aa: CASSRQGVEAFF; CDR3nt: TGTGCCAGCAGCCGACAGGGGGTGGAAGCTTTCTTT
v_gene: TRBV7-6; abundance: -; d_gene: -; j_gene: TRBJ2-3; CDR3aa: CASSLAVLAGDTQYF; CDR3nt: TGTGCCAGCAGCTTAGCGGTCCTAGCAGGAGATACGCAGTATTTT
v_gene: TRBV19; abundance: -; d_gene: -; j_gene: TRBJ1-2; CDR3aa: CASSMSSGQAYGYTF; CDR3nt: TGTGCCAGTAGTATGTCTTCGGGACAAGCATATGGCTACACCTTC
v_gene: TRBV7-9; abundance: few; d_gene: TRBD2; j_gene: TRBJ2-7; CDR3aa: CASSRTQTSEEQYF; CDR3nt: TGTGCCAGCAGCCGCACACAGACTAGCGAGGAGCAGTACTTC
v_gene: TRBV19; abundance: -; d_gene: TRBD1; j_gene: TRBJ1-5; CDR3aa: CASQTGNQPQHF; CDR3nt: TGTGCCAGCCAGACAGGGAATCAGCCCCAGCATTTT
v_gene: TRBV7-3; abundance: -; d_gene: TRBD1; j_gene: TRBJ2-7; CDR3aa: CASRAGTGTYEQYF; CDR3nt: TGTGCCAGCAGGGCCGGGACAGGGACCTACGAGCAGTACTTC
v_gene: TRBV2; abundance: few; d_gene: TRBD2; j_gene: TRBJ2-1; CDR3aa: CASKGLAASYNEQFF; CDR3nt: TGTGCCAGCAAGGGACTAGCGGCCTCCTACAATGAGCAGTTCTTC
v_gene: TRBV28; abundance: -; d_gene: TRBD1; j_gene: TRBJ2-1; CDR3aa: CASSTPGQGLGKEQFF; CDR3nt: TGTGCCAGCAGTACCCCGGGACAGGGGTTGGGGAAGGAGCAGTTCTTC
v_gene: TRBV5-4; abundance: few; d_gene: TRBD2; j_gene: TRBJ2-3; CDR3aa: CASSFRTSGNTDTQYF; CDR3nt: TGTGCCAGCAGCTTCCGGACTAGCGGGAACACAGATACGCAGTATTTT
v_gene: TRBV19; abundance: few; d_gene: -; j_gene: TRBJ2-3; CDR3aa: CASSPLAGTDTQYF; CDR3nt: TGTGCCAGTAGTCCCCTCGCGGGGACAGATACGCAGTATTTT
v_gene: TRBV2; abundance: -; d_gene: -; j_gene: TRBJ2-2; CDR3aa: CASSAEGAGELFF; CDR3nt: TGTGCCAGCAGTGCCGAGGGGGCCGGGGAGCTGTTTTTT
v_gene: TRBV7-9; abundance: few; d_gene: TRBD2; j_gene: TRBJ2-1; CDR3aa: CASSLVLAGGDEQFF; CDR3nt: TGTGCCAGCAGCTTAGTGCTAGCGGGAGGTGATGAGCAGTTCTTC
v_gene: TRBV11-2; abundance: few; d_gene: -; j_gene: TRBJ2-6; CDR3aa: CASRRAPGANVPTF; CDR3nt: TGTGCCAGCAGGAGGGCTCCAGGGGCCAACGTCCCGACTTTC
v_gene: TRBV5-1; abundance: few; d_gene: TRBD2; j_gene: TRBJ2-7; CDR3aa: CASSAPLTSGGEQYF; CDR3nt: TGCGCCAGCAGCGCACCATTGACTAGCGGGGGCGAGCAGTACTTC
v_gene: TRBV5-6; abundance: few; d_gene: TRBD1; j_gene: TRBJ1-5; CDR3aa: CASSLGGDRDQPQHF; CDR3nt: TGTGCCAGCAGCTTGGGAGGTGACAGGGATCAGCCCCAGCATTTT
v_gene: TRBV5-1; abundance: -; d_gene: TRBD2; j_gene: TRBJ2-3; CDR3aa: CASSLGRLAGPTDTQYF; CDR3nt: TGCGCCAGCAGCCTGGGGCGACTAGCGGGACCCACAGATACGCAGTATTTT
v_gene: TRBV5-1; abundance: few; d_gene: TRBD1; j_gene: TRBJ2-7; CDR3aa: CASSPGQGGDEQYF; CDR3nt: TGCGCCAGCAGCCCGGGACAGGGGGGCGACGAGCAGTACTTC
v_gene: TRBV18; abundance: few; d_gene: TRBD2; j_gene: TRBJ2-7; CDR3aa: CASSPPDSGSVYEQYF; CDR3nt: TGTGCCAGCTCACCACCCGATAGCGGGAGCGTCTACGAGCAGTACTTC
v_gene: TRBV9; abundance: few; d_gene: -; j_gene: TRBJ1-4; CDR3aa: CASSVNSLNEKLFF; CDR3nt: TGTGCCAGCAGCGTAAACAGCCTTAACGAAAAACTGTTTTTT
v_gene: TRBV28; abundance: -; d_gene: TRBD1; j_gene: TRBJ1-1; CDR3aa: CASSAGTGGLEAFF; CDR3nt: TGTGCCAGCAGTGCCGGGACAGGGGGGCTTGAAGCTTTCTTT
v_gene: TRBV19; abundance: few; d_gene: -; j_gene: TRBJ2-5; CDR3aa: CASSMRGPETQYF; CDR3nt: TGTGCCAGTAGTATGAGAGGGCCGGAGACCCAGTACTTC
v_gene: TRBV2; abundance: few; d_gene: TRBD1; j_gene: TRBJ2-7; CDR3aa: CASSGGQGREQYF; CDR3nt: TGTGCCAGCAGTGGCGGACAGGGGAGAGAGCAGTACTTC
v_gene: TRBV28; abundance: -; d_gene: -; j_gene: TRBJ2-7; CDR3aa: CASSSQTLALEQYF; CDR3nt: TGTGCCAGCAGTTCCCAGACTTTAGCACTCGAGCAGTACTTC
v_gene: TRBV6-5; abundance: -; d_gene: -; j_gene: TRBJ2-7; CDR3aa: CASSRQASYEQYF; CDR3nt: TGTGCCAGCAGTAGACAGGCATCCTACGAGCAGTACTTC
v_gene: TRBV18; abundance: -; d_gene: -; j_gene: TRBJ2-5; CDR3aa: CASSPIGQKETQYF; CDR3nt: TGTGCCAGCTCACCCATCGGACAGAAAGAGACCCAGTACTTC
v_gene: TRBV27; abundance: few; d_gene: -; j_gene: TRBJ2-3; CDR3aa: CASSLRRGPDTQYF; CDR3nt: TGTGCCAGCAGTTTACGGCGAGGCCCAGATACGCAGTATTTT
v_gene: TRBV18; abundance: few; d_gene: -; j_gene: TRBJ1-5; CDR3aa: CASSQQGRNQPQHF; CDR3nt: TGTGCCAGCTCCCAACAGGGTAGGAATCAGCCCCAGCATTTT
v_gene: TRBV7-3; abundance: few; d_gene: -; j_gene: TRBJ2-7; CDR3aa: CASSLGSSSYEQYF; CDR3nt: TGTGCCAGCAGCCTCGGATCTAGCTCCTACGAGCAGTACTTC
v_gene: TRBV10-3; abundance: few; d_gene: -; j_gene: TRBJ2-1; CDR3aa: CAINGQSNEQFF; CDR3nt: TGTGCCATCAATGGACAGTCCAATGAGCAGTTCTTC
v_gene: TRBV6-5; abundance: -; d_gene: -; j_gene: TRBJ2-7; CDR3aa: CASKTGSYEQYF; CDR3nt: TGTGCCAGCAAGACGGGCTCCTACGAGCAGTACTTC
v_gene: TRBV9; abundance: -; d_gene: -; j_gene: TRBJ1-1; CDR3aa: CASSVGIGQIKNTEAFF; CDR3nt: TGTGCCAGCAGCGTTGGTATTGGACAGATAAAGAACACTGAAGCTTTCTTT
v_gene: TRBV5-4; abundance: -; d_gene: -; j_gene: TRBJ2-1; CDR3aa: CASSRPQREQFF; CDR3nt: TGTGCCAGCAGCCGACCCCAGCGGGAGCAGTTCTTC
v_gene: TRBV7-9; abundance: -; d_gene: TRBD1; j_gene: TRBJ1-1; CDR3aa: CASSPRPGQGAKNTEAFF; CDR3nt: TGTGCCAGCAGCCCCCGACCGGGACAGGGGGCCAAGAACACTGAAGCTTTCTTT
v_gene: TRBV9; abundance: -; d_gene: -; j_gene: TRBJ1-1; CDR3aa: CASSPNTGVNTEAFF; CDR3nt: TGTGCCAGCAGCCCCAACACGGGGGTTAACACTGAAGCTTTCTTT
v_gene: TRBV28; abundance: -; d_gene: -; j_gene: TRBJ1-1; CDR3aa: CASSDGMNTEAFF; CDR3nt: TGTGCCAGCAGCGACGGGATGAACACTGAAGCTTTCTTT
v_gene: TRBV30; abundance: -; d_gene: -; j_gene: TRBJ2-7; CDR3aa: CAWARDEQYF; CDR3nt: TGTGCCTGGGCGAGGGACGAGCAGTACTTC
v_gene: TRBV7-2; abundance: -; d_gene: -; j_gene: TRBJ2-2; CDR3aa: CASSFMTGTGELFF; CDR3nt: TGTGCCAGCAGCTTTATGACAGGCACCGGGGAGCTGTTTTTT
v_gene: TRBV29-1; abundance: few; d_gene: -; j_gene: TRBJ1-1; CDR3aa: CSGKGHYTEAFF; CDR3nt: TGCAGCGGCAAAGGACATTACACTGAAGCTTTCTTT
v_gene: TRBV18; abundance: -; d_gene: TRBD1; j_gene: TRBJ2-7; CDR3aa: CASRQGDEQYF; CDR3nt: TGTGCCAGCCGACAGGGTGACGAGCAGTACTTC
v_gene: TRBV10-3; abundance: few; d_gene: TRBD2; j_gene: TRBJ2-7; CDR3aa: CAIRGLAGPYEQYF; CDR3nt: TGTGCCATCAGAGGACTAGCGGGGCCCTACGAGCAGTACTTC
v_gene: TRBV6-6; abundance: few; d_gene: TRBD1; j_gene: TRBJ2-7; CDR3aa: CASSYWTGNYEQYF; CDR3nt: TGTGCCAGCAGTTACTGGACAGGTAACTACGAGCAGTACTTC
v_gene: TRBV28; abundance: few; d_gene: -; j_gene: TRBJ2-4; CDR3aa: CASSEGTPSKNIQYF; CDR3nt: TGTGCCAGCAGTGAGGGGACACCCTCCAAAAACATTCAGTACTTC
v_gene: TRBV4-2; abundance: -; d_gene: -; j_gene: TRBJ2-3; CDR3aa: CASSQDSGDTQYF; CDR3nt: TGTGCCAGCAGCCAAGATTCCGGAGATACGCAGTATTTT
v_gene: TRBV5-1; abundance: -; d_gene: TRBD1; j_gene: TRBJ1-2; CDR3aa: CASSLSHGQGVAGYTF; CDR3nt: TGCGCCAGCAGCTTGTCGCACGGACAGGGTGTAGCTGGCTACACCTTC
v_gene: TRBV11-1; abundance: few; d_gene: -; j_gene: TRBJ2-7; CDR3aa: CASSLVVRAEQYF; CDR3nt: TGTGCCAGCAGCTTAGTGGTCAGGGCCGAGCAGTACTTC
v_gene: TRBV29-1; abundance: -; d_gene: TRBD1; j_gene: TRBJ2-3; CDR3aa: CSADRADTQYF; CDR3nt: TGCAGCGCCGACAGGGCGGATACGCAGTATTTT
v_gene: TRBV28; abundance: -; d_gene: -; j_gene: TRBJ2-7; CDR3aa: CASLQATTYEQYF; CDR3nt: TGTGCCAGCCTTCAGGCGACAACCTACGAGCAGTACTTC
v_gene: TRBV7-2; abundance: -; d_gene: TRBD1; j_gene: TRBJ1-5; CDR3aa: CASSLVAGGSQPQHF; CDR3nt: TGTGCCAGCAGCTTAGTAGCAGGGGGCAGTCAGCCCCAGCATTTT